Presented here are 4 T cell receptor beta chains from one specimen sequenced in a study of blood T cell repertoires in COVID-19. TCRdb keeps only in-frame clones here, not all; method: immunoSEQ multiplex PCR. The sample holds hundreds of thousands of clones, approximately 87% seen once. The specimen sequenced was peripheral blood. Every receptor here comes from a man in his sixties who had recovered from COVID-19.

The chain combines TRBV6-5 with TRBJ2-7, with 9 bases that match TRBD1. V trimming: 6 bases; J trimming: 2 bases; junction bases outside the gene matches: 8. The CDR3 consists of 15 residues. Germline-derived CDR1 and CDR2 are MNHEY and SVGAGI. The CDR3 coding sequence is TGTGCCAGCAGCCTTCGGACAGGGGTCCCCTACGAGCAGTACTTC. Its translation: CASSLRTGVPYEQYF.

V gene TRBV4-1 combines with J gene TRBJ2-3; D might be TRBD1 (6 bases). CDR3 length: 17 residues. Germline V gene lookup returns CDR1 MGHRA and CDR2 YSYEKL. V lost 0 bases to trimming and J lost 1 base, with 14 bases between them. CDR3 nucleotide sequence: TGCGCCAGCAGCCAAGAGGGGACACGGGCTGGCACAGATACGCAGTATTTT. Amino acids: CASSQEGTRAGTDTQYF.

The V gene is TRBV30, the J gene TRBJ1-5; D is possibly TRBD1 (5 bases). Looked up from germline, CDR1 is GTSNPN and CDR2 is SVGIG (reference sequence). The V end lost 2 bases, the J end lost 3 bases, and 8 bases lay between the germline ends. The CDR3 extends over 13 amino acids. The CDR3 protein is CAWSPGINQPQHF. The DNA for the CDR3 is TGTGCCTGGAGTCCAGGGATCAATCAGCCCCAGCATTTT.

The chain carries TRBV5-4 and TRBJ1-1, with TRBD1 identical over 7 bases. Germline V gives CDR1 SGHNT, CDR2 YYREEE (reference sequence). This CDR3 contains 14 residues. Trimming cost V 3 bases and J 10 bases; bases outside gene matches: 12. CDR3 bases: TGTGCCAGCAGCTCATTTAAGGGGGCGCTGGGAGCTTTCTTT. It translates to CASSSFKGALGAFF. The full variable domain, its missing parts supplied by reference TRBV5-4 and TRBJ1-1, is ETGVTQSPTHLIKTRGQQVTLRCSSQSGHNTVSWYQQALGQGPQFIFQYYREEENGRGNFPPRFSGLQFPNYSSELNVNALELDDSALYLCASSSFKGALGAFFGQGTRLTVV.